This TCR beta chain was captured by sequencing in a study of shared clonotypes between healthy human individuals. Germline V CDR1 and CDR2: SGDLS, YYNGEE. V gave up 0 bases and J gave up 3 bases, with 2 bases separating them. The CDR3 length is 12 residues. The data were produced by immunoSEQ multiplex PCR, yet TCRdb's version contains in-frame clones alone and is incomplete. The table has about 1 million clones, roughly 70% seen once; the top ten hold roughly 1.5%. Study donors comprised healthy, HIV-negative adults devoid of recent acute infection or vaccination. The study separated CD4+ cells into CD45RA+ naive and CD45RA-negative memory subsets. About this clone: Other DNA sequences in the same sample also yield this CDR3.

Sequencing input: memory CD4+ T cells sorted from blood. Subset noted: CD45RA-negative fraction. The chain recombines TRBV9 with TRBJ2-3; D ambiguous. This TCR was recovered from a man aged 18 to 29 in good health. CDR3 in DNA: TGTGCCAGCAGCGTAGCTACAGATACGCAGTATTTT. It encodes CASSVATDTQYF.